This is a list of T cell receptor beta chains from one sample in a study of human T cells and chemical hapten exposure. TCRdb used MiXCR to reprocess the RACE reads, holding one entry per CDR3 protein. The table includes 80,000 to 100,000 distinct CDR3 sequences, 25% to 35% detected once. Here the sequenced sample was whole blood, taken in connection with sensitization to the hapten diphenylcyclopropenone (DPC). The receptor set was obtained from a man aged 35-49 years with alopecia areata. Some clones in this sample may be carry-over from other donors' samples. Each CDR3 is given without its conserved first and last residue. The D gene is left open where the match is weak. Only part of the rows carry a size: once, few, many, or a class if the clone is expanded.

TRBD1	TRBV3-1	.	ASRRGQGNTEAF
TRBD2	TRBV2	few	ASSSTSGTPGELF
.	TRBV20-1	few	SAQHYEQY
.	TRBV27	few	ASTAGSEQY
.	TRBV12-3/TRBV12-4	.	ASSLSWESYEQY
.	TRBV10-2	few	ASREDTQETQY
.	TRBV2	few	ASSEAKNIQY
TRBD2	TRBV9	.	ASGRVNEQF
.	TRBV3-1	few	ASSQRYEQY
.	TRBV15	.	ATSRDPSELEDTEAF
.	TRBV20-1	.	SARPRGVGGIEQF
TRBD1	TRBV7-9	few	ASSSTRDRGFHEQY
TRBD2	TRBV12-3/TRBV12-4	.	ASSQGLGQETQY
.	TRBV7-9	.	ASSPGLEQEQY
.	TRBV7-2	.	ASSAYYNEQF